This note documents a single TCR beta chain sequence. The target antigen is unknown. Scientists ran DNA taken from cultured CD4+ T cells through the Oncomine TCR Beta short-read assay for sequencing. Investigators obtained genomic DNA by extraction from cultured CD4+ T cells. From the PCR reads, TCRdb called clonotypes with MiXCR, one entry per CDR3 protein. The sample lists fewer than 10,000 distinct CDR3 sequences, under 80% occurring once. The CDR3 covers 12 residues. Germline assignment: CDR1 DFQATT and CDR2 SNEGSKA (reference sequence). Trimming pared 7 bases from V and 2 bases from J, leaving 11 bases between. The data were taken from a study of vaccination and CD4 T cells after COVID-19. This sample's treatment: 10-day PBMC culture with coronavirus spike peptide pools or control peptides (ViraFEST assay). Positive SARS-CoV-2 PCR tests in convalescent patients dated from March to December 2020, pre-Alpha, Beta and Delta.

The chain uses TRBV20-1 and TRBJ1-1, with D unresolved. The receptor comes from a human donor who had recovered from COVID-19. The specimen was CD4+ T cells from blood, cultured in vitro. The CDR3 bases are TGCAGTGGCCAGAAGGAAAACACTGAAGCTTTCTTT. Protein sequence: CSGQKENTEAFF.